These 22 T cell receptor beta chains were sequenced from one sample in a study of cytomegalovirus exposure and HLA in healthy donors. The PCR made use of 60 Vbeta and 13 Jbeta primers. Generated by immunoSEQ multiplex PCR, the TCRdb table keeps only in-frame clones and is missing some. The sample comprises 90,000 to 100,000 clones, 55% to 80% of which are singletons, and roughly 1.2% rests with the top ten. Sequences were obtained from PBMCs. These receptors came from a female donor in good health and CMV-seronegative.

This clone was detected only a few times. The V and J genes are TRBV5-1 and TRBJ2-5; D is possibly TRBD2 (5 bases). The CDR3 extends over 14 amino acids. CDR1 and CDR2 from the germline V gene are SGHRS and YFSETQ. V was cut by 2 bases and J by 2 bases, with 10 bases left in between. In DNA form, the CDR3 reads TGCGCCAGCAGCTTCCGGACTGCTCAAGAGACCCAGTACTTC. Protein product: CASSFRTAQETQYF.

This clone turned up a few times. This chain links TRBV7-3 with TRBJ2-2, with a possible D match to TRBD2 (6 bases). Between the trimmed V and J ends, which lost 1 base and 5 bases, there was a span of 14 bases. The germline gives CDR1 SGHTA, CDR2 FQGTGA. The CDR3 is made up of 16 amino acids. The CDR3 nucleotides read TGTGCCAGCAGCTTAAATCCGGGAGTGGGTACCGGGGAGCTGTTTTTT. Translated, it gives CASSLNPGVGTGELFF.

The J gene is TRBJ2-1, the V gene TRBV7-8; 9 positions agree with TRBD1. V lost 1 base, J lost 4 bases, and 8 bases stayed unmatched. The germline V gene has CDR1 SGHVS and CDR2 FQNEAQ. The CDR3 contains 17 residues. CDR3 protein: CASSLGGQGSLYNEQFF. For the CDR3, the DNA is TGTGCCAGCAGCTTAGGGGGACAGGGCTCGCTGTACAATGAGCAGTTCTTC.

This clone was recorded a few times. The CDR3 reads CAWTQKGVIYGYTF. CDR3 nucleotide sequence: TGTGCCTGGACCCAAAAAGGGGTTATCTATGGCTACACCTTC. The V gene is TRBV30, the J gene TRBJ1-2; D perhaps matches TRBD1 (5 bases). The CDR3 runs 14 residues. Per the germline V gene, CDR1 is GTSNPN and CDR2 is SVGIG (reference sequence). The ends were cut back, 4 bases at V and 4 bases at J, with 16 bases in the middle.

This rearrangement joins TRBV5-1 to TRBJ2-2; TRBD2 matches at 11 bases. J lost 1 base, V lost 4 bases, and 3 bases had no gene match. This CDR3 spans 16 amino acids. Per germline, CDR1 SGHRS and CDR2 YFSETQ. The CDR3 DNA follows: TGCGCCAGCAGCCTACTAGCGGGGGAGAACACCGGGGAGCTGTTTTTT. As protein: CASSLLAGENTGELFF.

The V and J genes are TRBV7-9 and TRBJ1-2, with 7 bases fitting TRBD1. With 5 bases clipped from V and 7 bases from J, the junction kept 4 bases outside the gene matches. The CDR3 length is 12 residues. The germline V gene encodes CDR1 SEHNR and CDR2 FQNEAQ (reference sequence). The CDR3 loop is CASSPQGGGYTF. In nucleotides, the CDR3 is TGTGCCAGCAGCCCGCAGGGGGGTGGCTACACCTTC.

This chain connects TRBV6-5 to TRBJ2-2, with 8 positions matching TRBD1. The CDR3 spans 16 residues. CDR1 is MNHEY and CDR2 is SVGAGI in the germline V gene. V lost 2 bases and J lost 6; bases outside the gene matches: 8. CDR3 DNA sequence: TGTGCCAGCAGTTACCGATGGACAGGGAATCCCGGGGAGCTGTTTTTT. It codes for CASSYRWTGNPGELFF.

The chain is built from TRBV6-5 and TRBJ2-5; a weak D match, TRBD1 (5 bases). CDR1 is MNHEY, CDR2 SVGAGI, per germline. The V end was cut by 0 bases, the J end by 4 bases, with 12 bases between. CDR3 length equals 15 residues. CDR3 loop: CASSYSQGYGETQYF. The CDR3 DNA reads TGTGCCAGCAGTTACTCTCAGGGTTATGGAGAGACCCAGTACTTC.

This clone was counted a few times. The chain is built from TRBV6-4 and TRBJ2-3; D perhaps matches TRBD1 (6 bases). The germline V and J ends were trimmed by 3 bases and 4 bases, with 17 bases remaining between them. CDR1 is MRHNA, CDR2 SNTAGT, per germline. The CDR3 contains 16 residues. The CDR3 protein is CASSEVGGEGADTQYF. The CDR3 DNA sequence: TGTGCCAGCAGTGAAGTTGGGGGAGAGGGGGCAGATACGCAGTATTTT.

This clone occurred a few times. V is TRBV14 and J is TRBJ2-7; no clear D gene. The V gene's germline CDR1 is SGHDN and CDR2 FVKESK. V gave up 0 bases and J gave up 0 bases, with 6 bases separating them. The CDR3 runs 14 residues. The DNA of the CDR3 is TGTGCCAGCAGCCAAGACCCGAGCTCCTACGAGCAGTACTTC. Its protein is CASSQDPSSYEQYF.

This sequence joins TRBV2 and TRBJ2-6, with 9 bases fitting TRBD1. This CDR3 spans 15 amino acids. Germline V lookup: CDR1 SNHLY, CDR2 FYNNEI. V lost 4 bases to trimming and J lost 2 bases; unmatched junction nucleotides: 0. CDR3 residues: CASSGQGAGANVLTF. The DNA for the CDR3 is TGTGCCAGCAGTGGACAGGGGGCTGGGGCCAACGTCCTGACTTTC.

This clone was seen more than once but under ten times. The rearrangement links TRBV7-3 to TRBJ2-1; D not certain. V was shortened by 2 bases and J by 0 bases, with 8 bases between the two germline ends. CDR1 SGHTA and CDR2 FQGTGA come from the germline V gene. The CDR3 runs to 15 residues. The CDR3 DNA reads TGTGCCAGCAGCTTAGGAGCGAACTCCTACAATGAGCAGTTCTTC. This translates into CASSLGANSYNEQFF.

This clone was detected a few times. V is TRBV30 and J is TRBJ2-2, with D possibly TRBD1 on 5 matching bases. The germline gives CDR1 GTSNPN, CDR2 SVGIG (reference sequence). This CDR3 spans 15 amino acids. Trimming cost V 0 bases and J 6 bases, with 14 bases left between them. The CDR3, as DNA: TGTGCCTGGAGTGTACGGGTAGGGGAACCCGGGGAGCTGTTTTTT. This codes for CAWSVRVGEPGELFF.

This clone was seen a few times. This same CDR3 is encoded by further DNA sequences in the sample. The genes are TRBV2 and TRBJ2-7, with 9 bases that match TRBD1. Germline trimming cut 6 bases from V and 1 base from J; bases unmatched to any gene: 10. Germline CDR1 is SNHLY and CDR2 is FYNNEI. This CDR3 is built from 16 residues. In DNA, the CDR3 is TGTGCCAGCAGGGACAGGGGAGTATTGAGTTCCTACGAGCAGTACTTC. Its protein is CASRDRGVLSSYEQYF.

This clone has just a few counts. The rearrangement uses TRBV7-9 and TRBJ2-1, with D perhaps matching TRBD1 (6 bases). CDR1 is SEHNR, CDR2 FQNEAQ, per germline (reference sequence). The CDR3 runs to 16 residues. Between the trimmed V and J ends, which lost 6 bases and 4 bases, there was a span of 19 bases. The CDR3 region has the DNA TGTGCCAGCAGTTCTACAACCGGGACACAATACAATGAGCAGTTCTTC. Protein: CASSSTTGTQYNEQFF.

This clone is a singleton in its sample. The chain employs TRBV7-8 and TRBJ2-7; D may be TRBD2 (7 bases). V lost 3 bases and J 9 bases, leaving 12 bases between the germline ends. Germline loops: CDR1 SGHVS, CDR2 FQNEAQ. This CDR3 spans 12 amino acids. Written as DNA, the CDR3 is TGTGCCAGCAGCTTTAGGGGAGGGGGGCAGTACTTC. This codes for CASSFRGGGQYF. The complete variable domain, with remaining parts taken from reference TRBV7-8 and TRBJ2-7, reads GAGVSQSPRYKVAKRGQDVALRCDPISGHVSLFWYQQALGQGPEFLTYFQNEAQLDKSGLPSDRFFAERPEGSVSTLKIQRTQQEDSAVYLCASSFRGGGQYFGPGTRLTVT.

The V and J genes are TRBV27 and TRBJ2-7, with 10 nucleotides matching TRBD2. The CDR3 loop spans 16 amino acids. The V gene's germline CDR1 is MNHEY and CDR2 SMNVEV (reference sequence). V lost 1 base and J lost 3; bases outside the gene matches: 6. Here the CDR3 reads CASSLYLPSGGYEQYF. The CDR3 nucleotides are TGTGCCAGCAGTTTATACCTCCCTAGCGGGGGCTACGAGCAGTACTTC.

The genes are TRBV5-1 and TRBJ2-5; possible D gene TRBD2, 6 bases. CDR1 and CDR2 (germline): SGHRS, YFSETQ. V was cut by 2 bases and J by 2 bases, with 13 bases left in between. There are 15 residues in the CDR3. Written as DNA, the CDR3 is TGCGCCAGCAGCTTATCGGGGGACCCTCAAGAGACCCAGTACTTC. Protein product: CASSLSGDPQETQYF.

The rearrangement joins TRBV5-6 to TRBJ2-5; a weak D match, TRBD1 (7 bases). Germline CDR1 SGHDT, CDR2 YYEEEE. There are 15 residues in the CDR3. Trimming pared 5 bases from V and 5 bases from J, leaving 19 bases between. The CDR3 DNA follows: TGTGCCAGCAGGGGACCAGGGGGGCTGGAGGAGACCCAGTACTTC. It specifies CASRGPGGLEETQYF.

The CDR3 region is CASSSTGRSQPQHF. DNA for the CDR3: TGTGCCAGCAGTTCAACAGGGAGAAGTCAGCCCCAGCATTTT. The rearrangement joins TRBV28 to TRBJ1-5, with D tentatively TRBD1 (6 bases). The CDR3 is 14 amino acids. Trimming removed 4 bases at V and 6 bases at J, with 13 bases between. Per the germline V gene, CDR1 is MDHEN and CDR2 is SYDVKM.

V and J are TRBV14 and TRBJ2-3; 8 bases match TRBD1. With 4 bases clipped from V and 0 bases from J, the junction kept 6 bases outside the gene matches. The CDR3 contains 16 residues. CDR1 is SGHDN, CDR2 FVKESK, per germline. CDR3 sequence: CASSLNRGTSTDTQYF. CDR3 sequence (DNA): TGTGCCAGCAGCCTAAACAGGGGGACTAGCACAGATACGCAGTATTTT.

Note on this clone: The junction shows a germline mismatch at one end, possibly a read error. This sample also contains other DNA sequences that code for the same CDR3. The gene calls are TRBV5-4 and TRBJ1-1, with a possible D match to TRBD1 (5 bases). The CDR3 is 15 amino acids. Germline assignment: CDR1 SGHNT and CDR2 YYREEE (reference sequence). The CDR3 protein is CASSSRGRANTEAFF. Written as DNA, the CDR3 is TGTGCCAGCAGCTCTAGGGGCAGGGCGAACACTGAGGCTTTCTTT.